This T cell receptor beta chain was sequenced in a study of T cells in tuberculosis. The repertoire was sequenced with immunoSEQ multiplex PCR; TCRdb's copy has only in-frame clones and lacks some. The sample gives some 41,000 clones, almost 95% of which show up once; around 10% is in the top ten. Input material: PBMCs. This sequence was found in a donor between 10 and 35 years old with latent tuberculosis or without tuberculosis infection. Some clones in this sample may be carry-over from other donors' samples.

The CDR3 DNA sequence: TGCGCCAGCAGCGGAAACAGGGTTTCAATGAGCTCCTATAATTCACCCCTCCACTTT. Its protein is CASSGNRVSMSSYNSPLHF. The chain combines TRBV5-1 with TRBJ1-6; perhaps TRBD1 as D (6 bases). Trimming cost V 4 bases and J 0 bases, with 20 bases left between them. The CDR3 length is 19 residues. CDR1 and CDR2 from the germline V gene are SGHRS and YFSETQ. Full variable domain (remainder filled in from reference TRBV5-1 and TRBJ1-6): KAGVTQTPRYLIKTRGQQVTLSCSPISGHRSVSWYQQTPGQGLQFLFEYFSETQRNKGNFPGRFSGRQFSNSRSEMNVSTLELGDSALYLCASSGNRVSMSSYNSPLHFGNGTRLTVT.